Listed here are 32 T cell receptor beta chains from one sample, sequenced in a study of shared clonotypes between healthy human individuals. Profiling relied on immunoSEQ multiplex PCR, and the TCRdb table lists in-frame clones only, not all of them. The sample lists about 490,000 clones, around 79% occurring once. The sequenced sample was PBMCs. The receptor source for this set is a middle-aged woman in good health. Some clones in this sample may be carry-over from other donors' samples.

The chain combines TRBV28 with TRBJ1-4; TRBD1 is a possible D gene (6 bases). Trimming took off 5 bases at V and 0 bases at J, with 16 bases between the two ends. CDR1 and CDR2 (germline): MDHEN, SYDVKM. This CDR3 contains 17 residues. This CDR3 reads CASSTRTAPATNEKLFF. The DNA for the CDR3 is TGTGCCAGCAGTACACGGACAGCCCCGGCAACTAATGAAAAACTGTTTTTT.

The chain employs TRBV14 and TRBJ2-7; TRBD1 matches 7 bases. Trimming removed 1 base from V and 6 bases from J; junction bases left unmatched: 9. The CDR3 runs 15 residues. Germline V gene data show CDR1 as SGHDN and CDR2 as FVKESK. CDR3 sequence reads: CASSQGRQGPFEQYF. The CDR3 DNA reads TGTGCCAGCAGCCAAGGTCGACAGGGCCCCTTCGAGCAGTACTTC.

Only a few counts were recorded for this clone. V and J are TRBV7-9 and TRBJ2-5; 10 nucleotides align to TRBD2. V lost 4 bases to trimming and J lost 2 bases; unmatched junction nucleotides: 7. The CDR3 runs 16 residues. CDR1 is SEHNR and CDR2 is FQNEAQ in the germline V gene (reference sequence). The CDR3 here is CASSSRTSGIQETQYF. The CDR3 DNA reads as TGTGCCAGCAGCTCCAGGACTAGCGGTATACAAGAGACCCAGTACTTC. Full variable domain (rest looked up from reference TRBV7-9 and TRBJ2-5): DTGVSQNPRHKITKRGQNVTFRCDPISEHNRLYWYRQTLGQGPEFLTYFQNEAQLEKSRLLSDRFSAERPKGSFSTLEIQRTEQGDSAMYLCASSSRTSGIQETQYFGPGTRLLVL.

A note on this clone: It differs at one base from a far larger clone, so likely a read error. Because the CDR3 is missing its conserved closing phenylalanine or tryptophan, this is likely a read error. This chain joins TRBV30 and TRBJ1-2; D is possibly TRBD1 (6 bases). Germline lookup yields CDR1 GTSNPN and CDR2 SVGIG (reference sequence). Trimming cost V 3 bases and J 2 bases, with 13 bases left between them. This CDR3 spans 14 amino acids. CDR3 sequence (DNA): TGTGCCTGGAGACCCCCTGGACAGAACTATGGCTACACCCTC. It codes for CAWRPPGQNYGYTL.

On this clone itself: The conserved final phenylalanine or tryptophan is absent from the CDR3, which likely points to a read error. The DNA is left out, because the CDR3 cannot be placed on it with certainty; the CDR3 is given as TCRdb lists it. The genes are TRBV28 and TRBJ1-3. The CDR3 totals 9 residues, both ends included. The germline CDR1 and CDR2 sequences are MDHEN and SYDVKM. The CDR3 is CASSWVVWV.

The DNA of the CDR3 is TGTGCCAGCTCACGACAAGGGGCGGGATCCTACAATGAGCAGTTCTTC. This translates into CASSRQGAGSYNEQFF. This rearrangement joins TRBV18 to TRBJ2-1, with D possibly matching TRBD2 (6 bases). The germline CDR1 and CDR2 sequences are KGHSH and LQKENI. V lost 4 bases to trimming and J lost 1 base, with 14 bases between them. The CDR3 extends over 16 amino acids.

This clone was observed once. This likely traces to a read error, being one base from a far larger clone. The V gene is TRBV4-2, the J gene TRBJ2-1; tentative D call: TRBD2 (5 bases). This CDR3 has 16 amino acids. CDR1 is LGHNA, CDR2 YNFKEQ, per germline. V was pared by 0 bases and J by 1 base, with 10 bases between. The CDR3 region is CASSQEVTGSYNEQFF. CDR3 bases: TGTGCCAGCAGCCAAGAAGTAACGGGATCCTACAATGAGCAGTTCTTC.

This clone showed up just once. The chain combines TRBV7-2 with TRBJ1-4; 7 positions agree with TRBD1. CDR1 is SGHTA and CDR2 is FQGNSA in the germline V gene. With 6 bases clipped from V and 8 bases from J, the junction kept 12 bases outside the gene matches. This CDR3 is built from 15 residues. CDR3 coding DNA: TGTGCCAGCAGGCAAGACAGGGCCCCCGACGAAAAACTGTTTTTT. Translated: CASRQDRAPDEKLFF.

V gene TRBV15 combines with J gene TRBJ2-1; D may be TRBD1 or TRBD2 (5 bases each). The CDR3 length is 15 residues. Trimming stripped 0 bases from V and 2 bases from J, with 8 bases between. The germline V gene has CDR1 LNHNV and CDR2 YYDKDF (reference sequence). The CDR3 here is CATSRDGGAYNEQFF. Here the CDR3 DNA reads TGTGCCACCAGCAGAGATGGGGGTGCCTACAATGAGCAGTTCTTC.

This clone was seen a single time. The J gene is TRBJ2-1, the V gene TRBV18; TRBD2 aligns across 11 bases. The V gene end was trimmed by 2 bases and the J gene end by 7 bases; junction bases not matched to a gene: 4. The CDR3 has 15 residues. CDR1 is KGHSH and CDR2 is LQKENI in the germline V gene. The CDR3 loop reads CASSPIAGGLNEQFF. In DNA, the CDR3 is TGTGCCAGCTCACCAATAGCGGGAGGGTTGAATGAGCAGTTCTTC.

The chain couples TRBV9 to TRBJ1-3; D uncertain. The CDR3 loop spans 13 amino acids. Germline V gene sequence: CDR1 SGDLS, CDR2 YYNGEE. The V and J ends lost 0 bases and 4 bases respectively, with 5 bases between them. CDR3 sequence reads: CASSVDSGNTIYF. DNA for the CDR3: TGTGCCAGCAGCGTAGACTCCGGAAACACCATATATTTT.

The rearrangement links TRBV20-1 to TRBJ1-1, with D possibly being TRBD1 (6 bases). From germline, CDR1 is DFQATT and CDR2 SNEGSKA (reference sequence). The CDR3 runs 11 residues. V lost 0 bases to trimming and J lost 10 bases, with 9 bases between them. CDR3 nucleotides: TGCAGTGCTAGAGATAGGGGGGGAGCTTTCTTT. It specifies CSARDRGGAFF.

The V and J genes are TRBV6-1 and TRBJ2-7; 8 nucleotides align to TRBD1. Germline V gene data show CDR1 as MNHNS and CDR2 as SASEGT. The CDR3 consists of 13 residues. Trimming cost V 10 bases and J 5 bases; bases outside gene matches: 10. CDR3 protein: CAISRTGTDEQYF. The CDR3, as DNA: TGTGCCATCTCTCGGACAGGGACGGACGAGCAGTACTTC.

In this sample, this clone turned up a few times. This chain joins TRBV4-2 and TRBJ2-2, with D uncertain. V lost 0 bases to trimming and J lost 4 bases, with 9 bases between them. Germline V gene data show CDR1 as LGHNA and CDR2 as YNFKEQ. The CDR3 loop spans 15 amino acids. The CDR3 DNA is TGTGCCAGCAGCCAAGAGGTAACAGCCACCGGGGAGCTGTTTTTT. Translating it yields CASSQEVTATGELFF.

The chain links TRBV28 to TRBJ2-2; perhaps D is TRBD1 or TRBD2 (5 bases each). This CDR3 region has 16 residues. Trimming cost V 2 bases and J 4 bases, with 14 bases left between them. Germline CDR1 MDHEN, CDR2 SYDVKM. CDR3 protein: CASSLRRRQGTGELFF. CDR3 in DNA: TGTGCCAGCAGTTTAAGGCGGAGGCAGGGCACCGGGGAGCTGTTTTTT.

This chain connects TRBV28 to TRBJ2-3; 7 bases match TRBD2. The CDR3 is 18 amino acids. The J segment lost 0 bases and the V segment lost 5 bases, leaving 14 bases of the junction unmatched. The germline V gene has CDR1 MDHEN and CDR2 SYDVKM. In DNA form, the CDR3 reads TGTGCCAGCAGTCCCTCCCCCCCTAGCGGACCTAGCACAGATACGCAGTATTTT. Translating gives CASSPSPPSGPSTDTQYF.

The chain employs TRBV7-2 and TRBJ2-5, with D tentatively TRBD1 or TRBD2 (5 bases each). Trimming stripped 0 bases from V and 2 bases from J, with 10 bases between. Germline V CDR1 and CDR2: SGHTA, FQGNSA. The CDR3 loop spans 15 amino acids. The CDR3 DNA is TGTGCCAGCAGCTTAGCCGGGACCCTACAAGAGACCCAGTACTTC. Translated, it gives CASSLAGTLQETQYF.

The chain carries TRBV27 and TRBJ2-1; the D gene is possibly TRBD2 (6 bases). Germline-derived CDR1 and CDR2 are MNHEY and SMNVEV (reference sequence). V lost 4 bases and J 4 bases, leaving 14 bases between the germline ends. The CDR3 extends over 15 amino acids. The CDR3 sequence is CASSSTGTWYNEQFF. In DNA, the CDR3 is TGTGCCAGCAGTTCAACCGGGACTTGGTACAATGAGCAGTTCTTC.

DNA for the CDR3: TGTGCCAGCAGCCAAGAAGGTAGCGGGAGTGATAATGAGCAGTTCTTC. Protein: CASSQEGSGSDNEQFF. V usage is TRBV14 and J usage is TRBJ2-1; 9 bases are shared with TRBD2. The germline CDR1 and CDR2 sequences are SGHDN and FVKESK. V shed 0 bases, J shed 7 bases, and the junction held 7 bases outside the gene matches. This CDR3 comprises 16 residues.

The table lists this clone with a few counts. The CDR3 sequence: CSVEDNAFSYNEQFF. As DNA, the CDR3 is TGCAGCGTTGAAGATAACGCTTTCTCCTACAATGAGCAGTTCTTC. The chain recombines TRBV29-1 with TRBJ2-1; no firm D call. Germline CDR1 and CDR2: SQVTM and ANQGSEA. This CDR3 spans 15 amino acids. Trimming took 0 bases from V and 0 from J, leaving 9 bases between them.

The genes are TRBV11-2 and TRBJ2-7; D possibly corresponds to TRBD2 (6 bases). Trimming took off 1 base at V and 7 bases at J, with 17 bases between the two ends. There are 15 residues in the CDR3. Looked up from germline, CDR1 is SGHAT and CDR2 is FQNNGV. The CDR3 DNA follows: TGTGCCAGCAGCTTAGGGGGTAGCGGTATATATGAGCAGTACTTC. The encoded protein is CASSLGGSGIYEQYF. Filled out from reference TRBV11-2 and TRBJ2-7, the complete variable domain reads EAGVAQSPRYKIIEKRQSVAFWCNPISGHATLYWYQQILGQGPKLLIQFQNNGVVDDSQLPKDRFSAERLKGVDSTLKIQPAKLEDSAVYLCASSLGGSGIYEQYFGPGTRLTVT.

This chain connects TRBV30 to TRBJ2-7; 9 positions match TRBD1. The germline CDR1 and CDR2 sequences are GTSNPN and SVGIG (reference sequence). This CDR3 has 14 residues. V lost 0 bases, J lost 6 bases, and 6 bases stayed unmatched. The CDR3 loop reads CAWSVHRGPTEQYF. CDR3 bases: TGTGCCTGGAGTGTACACAGGGGGCCTACCGAGCAGTACTTC.

The chain uses TRBV5-1 and TRBJ2-5; TRBD1 aligns across 7 bases. The CDR3 spans 13 residues. Trimming at V came to 7 bases and at J to 1 base, leaving 4 bases not matched to a gene. The germline CDR1 and CDR2 sequences are SGHRS and YFSETQ. CDR3 loop: CASLGDSQETQYF. For the CDR3, the DNA is TGCGCCAGCTTGGGGGACAGCCAAGAGACCCAGTACTTC.

V usage is TRBV7-2 and J usage is TRBJ1-3, with D possibly TRBD1 on 6 matching bases. The CDR3 covers 15 residues. CDR1 is SGHTA, CDR2 FQGNSA, per germline. V was clipped by 5 bases and J by 3 bases, with 14 bases between them. CDR3 in DNA: TGTGCCAGCAGCAGCGACAGGACCAGTGGAAACACCATATATTTT. Protein sequence: CASSSDRTSGNTIYF.

For the CDR3, the DNA is TGCGCCAGCAGCTTGGAGGGAACCTACGAGCAGTACTTC. It encodes CASSLEGTYEQYF. V and J are TRBV5-1 and TRBJ2-7; D unresolved. Germline V gives CDR1 SGHRS, CDR2 YFSETQ. The V end was cut by 0 bases, the J end by 2 bases, with 6 bases between. The CDR3 contains 13 residues.

This chain links TRBV2 with TRBJ2-7, with 9 bases that match TRBD1. The CDR3 totals 15 residues. The germline V gene encodes CDR1 SNHLY and CDR2 FYNNEI. V was clipped by 1 base and J by 4 bases; unmatched bases: 5. CDR3 bases: TGTGCCAGCAGTGAAGGGGGACAGGGTGGGTACGAGCAGTACTTC. It translates to CASSEGGQGGYEQYF.

The rearrangement links TRBV29-1 to TRBJ2-5; D gene unclear. Germline CDR1 and CDR2: SQVTM and ANQGSEA. The CDR3 has 13 amino acids. V dropped 3 bases and J dropped 6 bases, with 14 bases sitting between them. The CDR3, as DNA: TGCAGCGTTGAGCGTCTAGATCTACAGACCCAGTACTTC. This gives the protein CSVERLDLQTQYF.

This chain uses TRBV9 with TRBJ2-5; 8 nucleotides align to TRBD2. Germline values: CDR1 SGDLS, CDR2 YYNGEE. The trim removed 0 bases at V and 4 bases at J, leaving 5 bases unmatched. This CDR3 contains 15 residues. The CDR3 here is CASSVAGGPGETQYF. The CDR3 DNA sequence: TGTGCCAGCAGCGTAGCGGGAGGGCCCGGAGAGACCCAGTACTTC.

The chain joins TRBV2 to TRBJ1-3, with 7 bases that match TRBD1. Germline trimming cut 7 bases from V and 7 bases from J; bases unmatched to any gene: 4. Germline CDR1 is SNHLY and CDR2 is FYNNEI. CDR3 size: 12 residues. In DNA form, the CDR3 reads TGTGCCAGCAACAGGGGACGGAACACCATATATTTT. Protein: CASNRGRNTIYF.

V usage is TRBV28 and J usage is TRBJ2-7, with 9 bases that match TRBD1. This CDR3 contains 13 residues. Germline-derived CDR1 and CDR2 are MDHEN and SYDVKM. Losses at the gene ends were 6 bases for V and 3 bases for J; bases not matched to a gene: 3. The CDR3 DNA reads TGTGCCAGCAGGACGGGACAGGGCTACGAGCAGTACTTC. The encoded protein is CASRTGQGYEQYF.

The chain carries TRBV7-2 and TRBJ2-5, with 9 bases that match TRBD2. Judging by the DNA end, TRBJ2-7 fits better; the J call may be wrong. Germline CDR1 reads SGHTA; CDR2 reads FQGNSA. The CDR3 is 15 residues long. The CDR3 spells CASSVSSGSSYEQYF. As DNA, the CDR3 is TGTGCCAGCAGCGTCAGTAGCGGGAGCTCCTACGAGCAGTACTTC.

This clone was observed once. The rearrangement links TRBV2 to TRBJ2-7; 10 bases line up with TRBD1. CDR1 is SNHLY and CDR2 is FYNNEI in the germline V gene. CDR3 size: 15 residues. The ends lost 8 bases at V and 5 bases at J; junction bases unmatched: 12. CDR3 bases: TGTGCCAGCTTCATCCCGGGACAGGGGATCAACGAGCAGTACTTC. Translated, it gives CASFIPGQGINEQYF.